Listed here are 28 T cell receptor beta chains from one sample, sequenced in a study of blood T cells in healthy people across ages. Using a J-beta primer mix together with a sample-barcoded 5' primer, a second PCR was run for roughly 7 to 12 cycles. TCRdb fed the 5' RACE reads into MiXCR, producing one record per CDR3 protein. Of 980,000 or so distinct CDR3 sequences listed, under 50% are singletons. The sample comprised blood. These receptors were obtained from a man younger than 40 in good health.

The sample holds a few counts of this clonotype. The chain links TRBV27 to TRBJ2-1; TRBD2 might be the D (7 bases). CDR3 length: 14 amino acids. V gave up 4 bases and J gave up 5 bases, with 12 bases separating them. Germline V gene sequence: CDR1 MNHEY, CDR2 SMNVEV (reference sequence). The CDR3: CASSWGGGNNEQFF. CDR3 nucleotides: TGTGCCAGCAGTTGGGGGGGCGGCAACAATGAGCAGTTCTTC.

This clonotype was counted between two and nine times. The gene calls are TRBV7-3 and TRBJ2-5, with TRBD2 as a possible D gene (6 bases). Judging by the DNA end, TRBJ2-7 fits better; the J call may be wrong. Germline lookup yields CDR1 SGHTA and CDR2 FQGTGA. CDR3 size: 13 residues. DNA for the CDR3: TGTGCCAGCAGCTTAAGGCGGGGTGACGAGCAGTACTTC. Encoded protein: CASSLRRGDEQYF.

V is TRBV5-1 and J is TRBJ1-2, with a weak D call TRBD1 (6 bases). Deletions cut 4 bases from V and 2 bases from J, with 21 bases between. CDR1 SGHRS and CDR2 YFSETQ come from the germline V gene. The CDR3 spans 17 residues. This CDR3 is CASSRGQNSATNYGYTF. DNA of the CDR3: TGCGCCAGCAGCCGGGGGCAGAATTCGGCAACGAACTATGGCTACACCTTC.

V is TRBV4-3 and J is TRBJ2-1; no definite D call. The CDR3 runs to 13 residues. V lost 0 bases to trimming and J lost 12 bases, with 12 bases between them. Germline loops: CDR1 LGHNA, CDR2 YSLEER. The CDR3 sequence is CASSQEVIGWQFF. CDR3 sequence (DNA): TGCGCCAGCAGCCAAGAGGTAATCGGCTGGCAGTTCTTC.

This clonotype was picked up many times. The chain has TRBV7-2 and TRBJ2-3, with 9 bases matching TRBD1. Per germline, CDR1 SGHTA and CDR2 FQGNSA. CDR3 length equals 15 residues. V was clipped by 2 bases and J by 1 base; unmatched bases: 1. In nucleotides, the CDR3 is TGTGCCAGCAGCTTACGGGACAGGGGCACAGATACGCAGTATTTT. Its translation: CASSLRDRGTDTQYF. Based on the CDR3 plus reference TRBV7-2 and TRBJ2-3, the full variable domain is GAGVSQSPSNKVTEKGKDVELRCDPISGHTALYWYRQSLGQGLEFLIYFQGNSAPDKSGLPSDRFSAERTGGSVSTLTIQRTQQEDSAVYLCASSLRDRGTDTQYFGPGTRLTVL.

This clonotype has a handful of counts. The gene calls are TRBV6-1 and TRBJ1-2; D may be TRBD1 (6 bases). This CDR3 is built from 15 residues. CDR1 and CDR2 from the germline V gene are MNHNS and SASEGT. V was shortened by 6 bases and J by 4 bases, with 18 bases between the two germline ends. CDR3: CASRTGQMGVYGYTF. In DNA form, the CDR3 reads TGTGCCAGCAGGACAGGACAGATGGGTGTCTATGGCTACACCTTC.

The V and J genes are TRBV28 and TRBJ2-3; 13 bases fit TRBD2. The germline gives CDR1 MDHEN, CDR2 SYDVKM. The CDR3 runs to 17 residues. V shed 6 bases and J 2 bases; nucleotides not matched to a gene: 8. The CDR3 loop reads CASSSPGLAGLTDTQYF. CDR3 nucleotide sequence: TGTGCCAGCAGCTCACCGGGACTAGCGGGGCTCACAGATACGCAGTATTTT.

This clonotype was picked up a small number of times. V is TRBV20-1 and J is TRBJ1-1; D is uncertain. V lost 3 bases and J lost 1, with 12 bases in between. The germline gives CDR1 DFQATT, CDR2 SNEGSKA (reference sequence). CDR3 size: 14 residues. In DNA, the CDR3 is TGCAGTGCTAGGAATCCAAGCGCGAACACTGAAGCTTTCTTT. Protein product: CSARNPSANTEAFF.

This clonotype was observed a handful of times. The V gene is TRBV3-1, the J gene TRBJ2-5; D gene uncertain. CDR1 LGHDT and CDR2 YNNKEL come from the germline V gene (reference sequence). This CDR3 is built from 16 residues. V lost 2 bases, J lost 4 bases, and 17 bases lay in between. The CDR3 coding sequence is TGTGCCAGCAGCCAACGCACGTTTGGAAGACGAGAGACCCAGTACTTC. This translates into CASSQRTFGRRETQYF.

This chain links TRBV9 with TRBJ1-2, with a possible D match to TRBD1 (6 bases). CDR3 length equals 15 residues. With 3 bases removed from V and 0 bases from J, the gap between germline ends came to 12 bases. Germline-derived CDR1 and CDR2 are SGDLS and YYNGEE. CDR3 in DNA: TGTGCCAGCAGCGCCGGACAGTCAGCTAACTATGGCTACACCTTC. It codes for CASSAGQSANYGYTF.

The J gene is TRBJ2-7, the V gene TRBV7-2, with D perhaps assigned TRBD1 or TRBD2 (5 bases each). V lost 1 base, J lost 6 bases, and 13 bases lay in between. The CDR3 runs 14 residues. CDR1 is SGHTA and CDR2 is FQGNSA in the germline V gene. CDR3 region: CASSLGGDSGEQYF. CDR3 sequence (DNA): TGTGCCAGCAGCTTAGGAGGGGATTCTGGCGAGCAGTACTTC.

This clonotype was counted many times. This chain connects TRBV7-9 to TRBJ2-2; no firm D call. Germline CDR1 and CDR2: SEHNR and FQNEAQ (reference sequence). The V end was cut by 3 bases, the J end by 5 bases, with 7 bases between. The CDR3 is 13 residues long. The CDR3 nucleotides read TGTGCCAGCAGCTTGGATCTGACCGGGGAGCTGTTTTTT. This gives the protein CASSLDLTGELFF. The full variable domain, completed using reference TRBV7-9 and TRBJ2-2, is DTGVSQNPRHKITKRGQNVTFRCDPISEHNRLYWYRQTLGQGPEFLTYFQNEAQLEKSRLLSDRFSAERPKGSFSTLEIQRTEQGDSAMYLCASSLDLTGELFFGEGSRLTVL.

This clonotype was recorded a few times. The chain combines TRBV3-1 with TRBJ1-2; D is uncertain. Trimming cost V 1 base and J 4 bases, with 16 bases left between them. The CDR3 sequence is 16 residues long. The germline V gene encodes CDR1 LGHDT and CDR2 YNNKEL (reference sequence). The CDR3 region has the DNA TGTGCCAGCAGCCAAGGTGACGAAAGGGCCCTCTATGGCTACACCTTC. Translated, it gives CASSQGDERALYGYTF.

The chain combines TRBV20-1 with TRBJ2-3; D is unresolved. The CDR3 runs to 13 residues. Germline V gives CDR1 DFQATT, CDR2 SNEGSKA (reference sequence). Trimming removed 1 base at V and 5 bases at J, with 10 bases between. The CDR3 bases are TGCAGTGCTAGAGGAACTTGGGGAGATACGCAGTATTTT. It encodes CSARGTWGDTQYF.

The rearrangement uses TRBV12-3 or TRBV12-4 and TRBJ1-4; TRBD1 agrees at 8 bases. The CDR3 totals 15 residues. J lost 8 bases, V lost 2 bases, and 7 bases had no gene match. CDR3 amino acids: CASSLNGQGREKLFF. The CDR3 nucleotides read TGTGCCAGCAGTTTAAACGGACAGGGTCGAGAAAAACTGTTTTTT.

This clonotype was detected once. V usage is TRBV7-9 and J usage is TRBJ2-3, with D perhaps matching TRBD1 or TRBD2 (5 bases each). Germline V gives CDR1 SEHNR, CDR2 FQNEAQ (reference sequence). This CDR3 has 18 residues. V lost 2 bases to trimming and J lost 2 bases, with 20 bases between them. CDR3 amino acids: CASSLSGEGPPNTDTQYF. CDR3 in DNA: TGTGCCAGCAGCTTAAGTGGCGAGGGGCCACCCAACACAGATACGCAGTATTTT.

V is TRBV11-3 and J is TRBJ2-2; 8 nucleotides align to TRBD1. This CDR3 is built from 15 residues. Germline CDR1 SGHNT, CDR2 YENEEA. V was clipped by 5 bases and J by 3 bases; unmatched bases: 5. This chain's CDR3 is CASSQTGVDTGELFF. The CDR3 DNA reads as TGTGCCAGCAGCCAGACAGGGGTGGACACCGGGGAGCTGTTTTTT.

V usage is TRBV7-8 and J usage is TRBJ2-5, with D uncertain. Looked up from germline, CDR1 is SGHVS and CDR2 is FQNEAQ. This CDR3 spans 13 amino acids. The V end lost 10 bases, the J end lost 2 bases, and 14 bases lay between the germline ends. CDR3 sequence reads: CANGYGLQETQYF. In DNA, the CDR3 is TGTGCCAACGGGTATGGTCTACAAGAGACCCAGTACTTC.

In its sample, this clonotype was seen a few times. The genes are TRBV7-9 and TRBJ2-1; 10 positions agree with TRBD1. The CDR3 is 15 amino acids. V lost 5 bases, J lost 9 bases, and 10 bases stayed unmatched. In germline, CDR1 is SEHNR, CDR2 FQNEAQ (reference sequence). The chain's CDR3 is CASSPWGTGASEQFF. The CDR3 region has the DNA TGTGCCAGCAGCCCCTGGGGGACAGGGGCTTCTGAGCAGTTCTTC.

V is TRBV3-1 and J is TRBJ1-2; 9 bases are a match to TRBD1. The CDR3 loop spans 14 amino acids. J was trimmed by 7 bases and V by 4 bases; bases with no gene match: 7. Per the germline V gene, CDR1 is LGHDT and CDR2 is YNNKEL (reference sequence). CDR3 coding DNA: TGTGCCAGCAGCCTCGGGGGACAGGGAGTTGGCTACACCTTC. Protein sequence: CASSLGGQGVGYTF.

V gene TRBV6-1 combines with J gene TRBJ2-2, with 7 bases fitting TRBD2. The CDR3 is 12 amino acids. The V gene's germline CDR1 is MNHNS and CDR2 SASEGT. After removal of 8 bases from V and 4 bases from J, the junction contained 1 base not matched to a gene. CDR3 sequence reads: CASPGGTGELFF. For the CDR3, the DNA is TGTGCCAGCCCGGGAGGCACCGGGGAGCTGTTTTTT.

This CDR3 reads CASSLPQENYGYTF. The DNA of the CDR3 is TGTGCCAGCAGTCTCCCTCAGGAGAACTATGGCTACACCTTC. The rearrangement joins TRBV12-3 or TRBV12-4 to TRBJ1-2; D remains unclear. The CDR3 covers 14 residues. Trimming stripped 5 bases from V and 2 bases from J, with 12 bases between.

This chain joins TRBV7-9 and TRBJ1-1, with D perhaps matching TRBD1 (5 bases). CDR1 is SEHNR and CDR2 is FQNEAQ in the germline V gene (reference sequence). The V gene lost 5 bases and the J gene lost 5 bases, with 21 bases spanning the gap. The CDR3 covers 16 residues. The CDR3 DNA sequence: TGTGCCAGCAGCCCCCTGAGGGAGAATTGGGGGACTGAAGCTTTCTTT. Residues: CASSPLRENWGTEAFF.

The rearrangement links TRBV4-1 to TRBJ1-2; D is possibly TRBD1 (6 bases). The germline gives CDR1 MGHRA, CDR2 YSYEKL. The CDR3 runs to 15 residues. The V gene lost 0 bases and the J gene lost 2 bases, with 10 bases spanning the gap. CDR3 amino acids: CASSQEGGDNYGYTF. CDR3 coding DNA: TGCGCCAGCAGCCAAGAAGGGGGGGACAACTATGGCTACACCTTC.

The V and J genes are TRBV20-1 and TRBJ1-2, with unresolved D. The CDR3 has 13 amino acids. Germline V gives CDR1 DFQATT, CDR2 SNEGSKA (reference sequence). V was clipped by 2 bases and J by 2 bases, with 9 bases between them. CDR3: CSARNMVNYGYTF. The CDR3 DNA follows: TGCAGTGCTAGAAATATGGTCAACTATGGCTACACCTTC.

The chain employs TRBV5-4 and TRBJ1-2; possibly TRBD1 for D (5 bases). The CDR3 runs to 14 residues. The V end was cut by 4 bases, the J end by 2 bases, with 12 bases between. CDR1 and CDR2 from the germline V gene are SGHNT and YYREEE (reference sequence). The CDR3, as DNA: TGTGCCAGCAGCATAAACCAGGGAAACTATGGCTACACCTTC. It is translated as CASSINQGNYGYTF.

The rearrangement uses TRBV28 and TRBJ2-3; maybe TRBD1 (5 bases). The ends were cut back, 4 bases at V and 14 bases at J, with 19 bases in the middle. This CDR3 contains 13 residues. The germline gives CDR1 MDHEN, CDR2 SYDVKM. The CDR3 bases are TGTGCCAGCAGTTATGAGACCAGGGCACTGCGGTATTTT. Its protein is CASSYETRALRYF.

The rearrangement uses TRBV20-1 and TRBJ2-7; 9 nucleotides match TRBD1. Per germline, CDR1 DFQATT and CDR2 SNEGSKA (reference sequence). V lost 3 bases and J lost 6; bases outside the gene matches: 9. This CDR3 has 14 amino acids. The CDR3 sequence: CSASGQGLLTEQYF. The DNA for the CDR3 is TGCAGTGCTAGCGGACAGGGGCTCCTTACCGAGCAGTACTTC.